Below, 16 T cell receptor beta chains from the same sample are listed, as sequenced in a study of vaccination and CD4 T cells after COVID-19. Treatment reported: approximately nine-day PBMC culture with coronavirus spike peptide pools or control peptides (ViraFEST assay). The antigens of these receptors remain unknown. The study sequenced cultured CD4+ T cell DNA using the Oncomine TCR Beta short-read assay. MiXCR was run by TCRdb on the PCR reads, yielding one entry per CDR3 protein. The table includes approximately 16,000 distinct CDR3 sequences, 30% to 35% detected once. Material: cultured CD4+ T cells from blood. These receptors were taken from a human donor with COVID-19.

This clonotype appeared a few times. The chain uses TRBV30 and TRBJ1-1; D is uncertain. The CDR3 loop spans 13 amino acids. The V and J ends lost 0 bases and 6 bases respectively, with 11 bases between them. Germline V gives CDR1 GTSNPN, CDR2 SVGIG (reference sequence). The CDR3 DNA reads TGTGCCTGGAGTGTACAACCGGGGTCTGAAGCTTTCTTT. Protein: CAWSVQPGSEAFF.

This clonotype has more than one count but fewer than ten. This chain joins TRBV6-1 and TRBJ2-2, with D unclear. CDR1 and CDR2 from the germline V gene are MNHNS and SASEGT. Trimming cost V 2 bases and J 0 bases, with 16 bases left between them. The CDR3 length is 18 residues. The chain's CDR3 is CASSEFAGRSANTGELFF. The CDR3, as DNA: TGTGCCAGCAGTGAATTTGCCGGACGTTCTGCGAACACCGGGGAGCTGTTTTTT.

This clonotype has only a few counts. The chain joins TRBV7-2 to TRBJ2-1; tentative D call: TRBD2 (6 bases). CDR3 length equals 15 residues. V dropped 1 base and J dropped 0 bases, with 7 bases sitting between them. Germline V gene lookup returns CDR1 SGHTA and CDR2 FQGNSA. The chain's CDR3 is CASSLGTISYNEQFF. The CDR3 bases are TGTGCCAGCAGCTTAGGGACTATCTCCTACAATGAGCAGTTCTTC. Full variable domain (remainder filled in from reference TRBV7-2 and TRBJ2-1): GAGVSQSPSNKVTEKGKDVELRCDPISGHTALYWYRQSLGQGLEFLIYFQGNSAPDKSGLPSDRFSAERTGGSVSTLTIQRTQQEDSAVYLCASSLGTISYNEQFFGPGTRLTVL.

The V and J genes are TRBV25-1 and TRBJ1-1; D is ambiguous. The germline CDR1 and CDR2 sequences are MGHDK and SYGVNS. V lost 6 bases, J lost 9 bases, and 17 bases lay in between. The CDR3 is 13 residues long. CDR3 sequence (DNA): TGTGCCAGCAGCGCACTACAAAAAACTCAAGCTTTCTTT. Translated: CASSALQKTQAFF.

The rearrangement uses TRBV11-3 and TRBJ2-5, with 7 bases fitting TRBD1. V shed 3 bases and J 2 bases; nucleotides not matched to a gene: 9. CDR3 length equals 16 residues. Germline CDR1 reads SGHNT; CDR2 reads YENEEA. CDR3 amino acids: CASSFSDRRQQETQYF. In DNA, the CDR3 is TGTGCCAGCAGCTTCTCGGACAGGAGGCAACAAGAGACCCAGTACTTC.

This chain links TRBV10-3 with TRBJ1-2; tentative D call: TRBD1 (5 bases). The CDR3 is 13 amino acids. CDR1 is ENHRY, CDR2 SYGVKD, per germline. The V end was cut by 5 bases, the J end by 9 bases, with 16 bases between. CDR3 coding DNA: TGTGCCATCAGTCCGACAGAGGCTATTCGCTACACCTTC. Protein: CAISPTEAIRYTF.

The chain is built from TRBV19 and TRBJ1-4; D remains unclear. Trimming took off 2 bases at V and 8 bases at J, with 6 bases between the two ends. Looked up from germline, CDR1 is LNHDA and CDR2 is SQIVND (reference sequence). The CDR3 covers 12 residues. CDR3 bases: TGTGCCAGTAGTATACATAAGGAAAAACTGTTTTTT. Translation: CASSIHKEKLFF.

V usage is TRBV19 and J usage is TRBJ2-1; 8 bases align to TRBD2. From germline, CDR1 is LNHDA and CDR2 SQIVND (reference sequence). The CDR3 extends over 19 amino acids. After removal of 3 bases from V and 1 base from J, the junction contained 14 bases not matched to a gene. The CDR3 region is CASSIVSGGAVRSYNEQFF. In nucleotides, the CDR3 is TGTGCCAGTAGTATTGTTTCCGGGGGGGCCGTTCGGTCCTACAATGAGCAGTTCTTC.

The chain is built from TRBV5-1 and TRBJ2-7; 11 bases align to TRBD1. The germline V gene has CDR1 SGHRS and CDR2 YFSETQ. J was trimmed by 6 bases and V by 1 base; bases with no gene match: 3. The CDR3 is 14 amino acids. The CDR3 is CASSLSGQGAEQYF. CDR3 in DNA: TGCGCCAGCAGCTTGAGTGGACAGGGGGCCGAGCAGTACTTC.

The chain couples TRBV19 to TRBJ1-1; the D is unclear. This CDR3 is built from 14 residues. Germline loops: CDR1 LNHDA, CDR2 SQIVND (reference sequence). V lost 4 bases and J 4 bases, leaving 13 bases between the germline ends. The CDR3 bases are TGTGCCAGTAGTACCGCCGGCCTTATCACTGAAGCTTTCTTT. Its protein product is CASSTAGLITEAFF.

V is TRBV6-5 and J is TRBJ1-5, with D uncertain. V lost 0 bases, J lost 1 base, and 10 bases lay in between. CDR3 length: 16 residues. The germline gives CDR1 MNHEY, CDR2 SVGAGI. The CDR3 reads CASSYSGRESNQPQHF. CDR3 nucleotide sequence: TGTGCCAGCAGTTACTCGGGGAGGGAGAGCAATCAGCCCCAGCATTTT.

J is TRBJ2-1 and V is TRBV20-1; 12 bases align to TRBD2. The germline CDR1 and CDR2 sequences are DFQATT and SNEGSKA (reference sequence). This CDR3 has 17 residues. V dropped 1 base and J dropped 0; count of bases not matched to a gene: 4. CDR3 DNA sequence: TGCAGTGCTAGAGCTCTAGCGGGGGGGGGCTCCTACAATGAGCAGTTCTTC. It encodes CSARALAGGGSYNEQFF.

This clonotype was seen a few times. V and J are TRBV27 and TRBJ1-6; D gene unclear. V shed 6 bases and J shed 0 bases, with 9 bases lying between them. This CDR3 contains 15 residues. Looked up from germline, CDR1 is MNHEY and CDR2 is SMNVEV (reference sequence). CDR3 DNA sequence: TGTGCCAGCAGAGTCGCTAGCTCCTATAATTCACCCCTCCACTTT. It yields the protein CASRVASSYNSPLHF.

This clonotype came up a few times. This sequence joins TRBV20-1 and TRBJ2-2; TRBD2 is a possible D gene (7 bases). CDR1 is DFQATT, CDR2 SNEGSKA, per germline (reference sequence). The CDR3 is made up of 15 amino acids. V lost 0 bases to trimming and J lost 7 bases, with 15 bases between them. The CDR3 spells CSAREPPGGGGELFF. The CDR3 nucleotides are TGCAGTGCTAGAGAACCACCGGGGGGCGGCGGGGAGCTGTTTTTT.

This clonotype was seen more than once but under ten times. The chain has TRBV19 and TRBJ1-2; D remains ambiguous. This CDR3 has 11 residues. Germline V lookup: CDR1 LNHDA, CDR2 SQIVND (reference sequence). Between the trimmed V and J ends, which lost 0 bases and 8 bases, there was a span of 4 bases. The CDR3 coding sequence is TGTGCCAGTAGTATAGACGTCGGCTACACCTTC. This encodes CASSIDVGYTF. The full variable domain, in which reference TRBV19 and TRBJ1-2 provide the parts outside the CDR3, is DGGITQSPKYLFRKEGQNVTLSCEQNLNHDAMYWYRQDPGQGLRLIYYSQIVNDFQKGDIAEGYSVSREKKESFPLTVTSAQKNPTAFYLCASSIDVGYTFGSGTRLTVV.

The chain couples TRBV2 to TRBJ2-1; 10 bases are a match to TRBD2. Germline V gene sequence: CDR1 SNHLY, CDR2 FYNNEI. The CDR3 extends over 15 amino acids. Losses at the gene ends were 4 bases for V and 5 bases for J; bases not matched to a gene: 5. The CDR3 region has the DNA TGTGCCAGCAGTGCTAGCGGGGGAACGAACAATGAGCAGTTCTTC. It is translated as CASSASGGTNNEQFF.